The rows below give T cell receptor beta chains drawn from one sample of a study of cytomegalovirus exposure and HLA in healthy donors. Measured with immunoSEQ multiplex PCR; TCRdb has only the in-frame clones, and not every one. The data hold 150,000 to 200,000 clones, with about 80% observed a single time. Sequencing used PBMCs. The receptors come from a female donor in good health and CMV-seronegative. Both conserved end residues are part of each CDR3. The D gene is left open where the match is weak. Size is omitted from some rows. Given values are once, few, many or a class for expanded clones.

J,size,V,D,CDR3,DNA
TRBJ2-5,NA,TRBV7-9,TRBD2,CASSPEASGGETQYF,TGTGCCAGCAGCCCTGAGGCTAGCGGTGGGGAGACCCAGTACTTC
TRBJ2-2,NA,TRBV30,NA,CAWSRGSYTGELFF,TGTGCCTGGAGTAGGGGTTCCTACACCGGGGAGCTGTTTTTT
TRBJ2-7,NA,TRBV19,NA,CAGSMSGESSYEQYF,TGTGCCGGTAGTATGTCAGGGGAGAGCTCCTACGAGCAGTACTTC
TRBJ1-1,NA,TRBV5-1,NA,CASSLRRGNTEAFF,TGCGCCAGCAGCCTTAGAAGGGGGAACACTGAAGCTTTCTTT
TRBJ1-4,few,TRBV30,TRBD1,CAWSVQGIKTNEKLFF,TGTGCCTGGAGTGTACAGGGGATTAAAACTAATGAAAAACTGTTTTTT
TRBJ1-5,NA,TRBV25-1,TRBD1,CASSGQGFNQPQHF,TGTGCCAGCAGTGGACAGGGGTTCAATCAGCCCCAGCATTTT
TRBJ2-2,NA,TRBV7-2,TRBD2,CASSLGGLAGGGELFF,TGTGCCAGCAGCTTAGGGGGGCTAGCGGGAGGCGGGGAGCTGTTTTTT
TRBJ1-1,NA,TRBV4-2,NA,CASSRDGTPNTEAFF,TGTGCCAGCAGCCGAGACGGGACTCCGAACACTGAAGCTTTCTTT
TRBJ2-1,NA,TRBV9,NA,CASSEGGGNEQFF,TGTGCCAGCAGCGAGGGGGGGGGAAATGAGCAGTTCTTC
TRBJ1-6,NA,TRBV5-1,NA,CASSLDGHNSPLHF,TGCGCCAGCAGCTTGGATGGACACAATTCACCCCTCCACTTT
TRBJ1-1,once,TRBV4-1,NA,CASRGVTGKAFF,TGCGCCAGCAGGGGGGTGACAGGTAAAGCTTTCTTT
TRBJ2-3,few,TRBV6-5,TRBD2,CASSPSGRARDTQYF,TGTGCCAGCAGCCCCAGCGGGAGGGCCAGAGATACGCAGTATTTT
TRBJ2-6,once,TRBV7-9,NA,CATLGAEPGANVLTF,TGTGCCACCTTAGGGGCGGAACCTGGGGCCAACGTCCTGACTTTC